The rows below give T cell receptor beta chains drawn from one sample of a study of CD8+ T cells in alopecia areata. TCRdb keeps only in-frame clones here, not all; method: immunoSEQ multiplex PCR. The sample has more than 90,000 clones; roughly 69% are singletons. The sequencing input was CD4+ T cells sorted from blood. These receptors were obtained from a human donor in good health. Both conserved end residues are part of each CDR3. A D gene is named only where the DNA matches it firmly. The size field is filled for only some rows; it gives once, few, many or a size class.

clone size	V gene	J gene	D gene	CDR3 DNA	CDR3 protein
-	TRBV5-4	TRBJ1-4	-	TGTGCCAGCAGCTTGGCGGGCCGGGAAAATGAAAAACTGTTTTTT	CASSLAGRENEKLFF
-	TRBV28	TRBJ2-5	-	TGTGCCAGCAGTCGTCCGGGGGTCGCCCAAGAGACCCAGTACTTC	CASSRPGVAQETQYF
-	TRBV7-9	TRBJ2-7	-	TGTGCCAGCAGCCCCGCCGGACCGCTAACCTACGAGCAGTACTTC	CASSPAGPLTYEQYF
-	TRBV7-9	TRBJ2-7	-	TGTGCCAGCAGCTTAGAGATGGATTCCTACGAGCAGTACTTC	CASSLEMDSYEQYF
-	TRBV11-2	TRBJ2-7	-	TGTGCCAGCAGCTTAGGGGGGGCAAGGAACGAGCAGTACTTC	CASSLGGARNEQYF
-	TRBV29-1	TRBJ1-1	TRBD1	TGCAGCGGACGGACAGGGGTATCTGAAGCTTTCTTT	CSGRTGVSEAFF
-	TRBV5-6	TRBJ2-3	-	TGTGCCAGCAGCTTGGGGCAGATCACAGATACGCAGTATTTT	CASSLGQITDTQYF
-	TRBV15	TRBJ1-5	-	TGTGCCACCAGCAGAGATCGCCGGGGACAGCCCCAGCATTTT	CATSRDRRGQPQHF
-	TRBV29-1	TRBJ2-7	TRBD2	TGCAGCGTCAAACTAGCGGGGGCCTACGAGCAGTACTTC	CSVKLAGAYEQYF
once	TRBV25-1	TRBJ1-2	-	TGTGCCAGCAGTGAACCCGGACATGGCTACACCTTC	CASSEPGHGYTF
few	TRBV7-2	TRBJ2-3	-	TGTGCCAGCAGCTTATCCCGACCCCAGGGAACGCAGTATTTT	CASSLSRPQGTQYF
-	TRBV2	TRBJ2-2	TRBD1	TGTGCCAGCAGTGAAAGGGACAGCACCGGGGAGCTGTTTTTT	CASSERDSTGELFF
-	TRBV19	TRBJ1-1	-	TGTGCCAGTAGTGCCCTTCGACAGTATTGGAACACTGAAGCTTTCTTT	CASSALRQYWNTEAFF
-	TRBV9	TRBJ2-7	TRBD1	TGTGCCAGCAGCGTGACAGGGGGCCCATACGAGCAGTACTTC	CASSVTGGPYEQYF
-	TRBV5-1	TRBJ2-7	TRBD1	TGCGCCAGCAGCTACCGGGACAGTGAATACGAGCAGTACTTC	CASSYRDSEYEQYF
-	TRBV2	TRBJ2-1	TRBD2	TGTGCCAGCAGCCCTAGCGGGGGGAGAAACAATGAGCAGTTCTTC	CASSPSGGRNNEQFF
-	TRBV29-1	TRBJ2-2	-	TGCAGCGTTGAAGTGACTGCGACCGGGGAGCTGTTTTTT	CSVEVTATGELFF
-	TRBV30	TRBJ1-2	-	TGTGCCTGGAGTGGCAGCCCCCTCTATGGCTACACCTTC	CAWSGSPLYGYTF
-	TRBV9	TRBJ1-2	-	TGTGCCAGCAGCGTAGAAGTGGCCACGAAGTCCTTAGCCTTC	CASSVEVATKSLAF
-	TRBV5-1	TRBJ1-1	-	TGCGCCAGCAGACTTGAAGGGATGAACACTGAAGCTTTCTTT	CASRLEGMNTEAFF
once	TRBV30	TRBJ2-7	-	TGTGCCTGGAGTGTACTCGCGGGATACGAGCAGTACTTC	CAWSVLAGYEQYF
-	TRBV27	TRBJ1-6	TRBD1	TGTGCCAGCAGTCCCTCCGGGACAGGGTGGGATTCACCCCTCCACTTT	CASSPSGTGWDSPLHF
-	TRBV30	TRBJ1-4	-	TGTGCCTGGAGTCTAGGAGGGAATAATGAAAAACTGTTTTTT	CAWSLGGNNEKLFF
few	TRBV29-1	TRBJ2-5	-	TGCAGCGTGAAGCCCTCGGTGGGGGGCGAGACCCAGTACTTC	CSVKPSVGGETQYF
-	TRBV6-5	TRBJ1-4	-	TGTGCCAGCAGTTACTCTTACACCGCAACTAATGAAAAACTGTTTTTT	CASSYSYTATNEKLFF
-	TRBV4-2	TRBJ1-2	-	TGTGCCAGCAGCCTAGAGACAGGACCCCGGGATGGCTACACCTTC	CASSLETGPRDGYTF
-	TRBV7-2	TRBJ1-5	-	TGTGCCAGCAGCTTATCGGATTCCAATCAGCCCCAGCATTTT	CASSLSDSNQPQHF
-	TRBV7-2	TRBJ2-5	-	TGTGCCAGCAGCCAAGGTGGTCCAGAGACCCAGTACTTC	CASSQGGPETQYF
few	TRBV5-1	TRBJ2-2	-	TGCGCCAGCAGCTTCGGAACCGGGGAGCTGTTTTTT	CASSFGTGELFF
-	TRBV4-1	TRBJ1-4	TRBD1	TGCGCCAGCAGCCAAGGCGGACAGGGGGCAGGAAAACTGTTTTTT	CASSQGGQGAGKLFF
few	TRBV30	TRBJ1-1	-	TGTGCCTGGAGTGTTTTTAAGGGCGAAGCTTTCTTT	CAWSVFKGEAFF
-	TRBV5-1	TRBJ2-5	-	TGCGCCAGCAGCGGGACATACCGGGAGATTCAAGAGACCCAGTACTTC	CASSGTYREIQETQYF
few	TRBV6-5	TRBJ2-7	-	TGTGCCAGCAGTCCCGGGCCTTACGAGCAGTACTTC	CASSPGPYEQYF
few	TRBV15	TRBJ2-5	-	TGTGCCACCAGCAGAATGGTTGTGGAGACCCAGTACTTC	CATSRMVVETQYF
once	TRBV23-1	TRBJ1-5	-	TGCGCCAGCAGTCAATCGCGCTTCGGACGAAAGGGCGGCCAGCCCCAGCATTTT	CASSQSRFGRKGGQPQHF
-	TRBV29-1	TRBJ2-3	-	TGCAGCGTTCGACCGGGACAAAGCACAGATACGCAGTATTTT	CSVRPGQSTDTQYF
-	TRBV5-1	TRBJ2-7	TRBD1	TGCGCCAGCAGCTTGGGAGGACAGGGGGAAATAGACGAGCAGTACTTC	CASSLGGQGEIDEQYF
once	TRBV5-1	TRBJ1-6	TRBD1	TGCGCCAGCAGCTTAAATGGACAGGGGGGATCACCCCTCCACTTT	CASSLNGQGGSPLHF
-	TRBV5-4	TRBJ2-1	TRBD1	TGTGCCAGCACGGAGGCGGGGGACAGGGGTTTCACGGCGCAGTTCTTC	CASTEAGDRGFTAQFF
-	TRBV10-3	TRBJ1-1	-	TGTGCCAGCAGCTTAAAGGAGTACACTGAAGCTTTCTTT	CASSLKEYTEAFF
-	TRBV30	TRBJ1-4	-	TGTGCCTGGAGTTCAAAAGAAAAACTGTTTTTT	CAWSSKEKLFF
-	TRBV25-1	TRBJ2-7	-	TGTGCCACCCTAATCCCAGGAGGCTACGAGCAGTACTTC	CATLIPGGYEQYF
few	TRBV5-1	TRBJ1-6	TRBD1	TGCGCCAGCAGCTTGACCGGGGACAGGGATAATTCACCCCTCCACTTT	CASSLTGDRDNSPLHF
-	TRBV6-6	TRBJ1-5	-	TGTGCCATCAAAGCGGGGTCCGGTCAGCCCCAGCATTTT	CAIKAGSGQPQHF